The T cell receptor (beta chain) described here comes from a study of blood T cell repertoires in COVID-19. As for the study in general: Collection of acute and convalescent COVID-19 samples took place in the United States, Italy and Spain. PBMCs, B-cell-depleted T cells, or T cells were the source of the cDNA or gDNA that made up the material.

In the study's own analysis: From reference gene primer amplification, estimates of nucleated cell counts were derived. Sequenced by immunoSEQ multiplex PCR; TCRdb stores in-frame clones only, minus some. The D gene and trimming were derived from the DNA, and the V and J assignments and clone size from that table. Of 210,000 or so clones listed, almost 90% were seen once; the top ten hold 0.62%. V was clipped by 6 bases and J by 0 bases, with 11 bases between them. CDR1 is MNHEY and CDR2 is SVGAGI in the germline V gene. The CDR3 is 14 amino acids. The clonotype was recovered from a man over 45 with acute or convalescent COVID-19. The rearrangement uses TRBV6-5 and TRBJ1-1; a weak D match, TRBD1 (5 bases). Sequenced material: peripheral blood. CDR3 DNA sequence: TGTGCCAGCAGCTGGGGCGGTCTGAACACTGAAGCTTTCTTT. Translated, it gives CASSWGGLNTEAFF.